Included here is one T cell receptor beta chain sequence, with context. The table came from immunoSEQ multiplex PCR; TCRdb's copy has only in-frame clones and leaves some out. The sample lists fewer than 40,000 clones, about four fifths occurring once. This record belongs to a study of chemoradiotherapy in HPV16-positive cancers. This CDR3 comprises 14 residues. V trimming: 4 bases; J trimming: 4 bases; junction bases outside the gene matches: 6. Germline V lookup: CDR1 SGHRS, CDR2 YFSETQ. The sequence came from a human donor with HPV-associated anogenital cancer. This sequence joins TRBV5-1 and TRBJ1-1; 8 bases are a match to TRBD1. Sequenced material: blood, taken from a patient who underwent chemoradiotherapy. The CDR3 loop reads CASSTGTGGTEAFF. CDR3 bases: TGCGCCAGCAGCACCGGGACAGGTGGCACTGAAGCTTTCTTT.